The clone carrying this T cell receptor (beta chain) was seen many times. Its target is unknown. Time point meaning: patch test 2, 6 weeks after DPC sensitization. Treatment meaning: therapeutic diphenylcyclopropenone sensitization with weekly scalp DPC. The data originate from a study of human T cells and chemical hapten exposure. The overall study: Patients additionally received therapeutic doses of diphenylcyclopropenone on the scalp once a week, and this continued throughout the roughly 25-week study.

MiXCR, run by TCRdb on the RACE reads, gives a single entry per CDR3 protein. The repertoire includes tens of thousands of distinct CDR3 sequences, around 9.5% of them detected once, and less than 2% sits in the top ten. The study, taken as a whole, reports: TCRs exceeding 1 in 1000 frequency stayed unchanged with DPC sensitization. Expanded TCRs showed more large CDR3 clusters than pre-sensitization or healthy control sets.

This TCR came from a woman between 50 and 59 years old with alopecia areata. Some clones in this sample may be carry-over from other donors' samples. The specimen comprised whole blood, sampled in connection with sensitization to the hapten diphenylcyclopropenone (DPC).

Here the CDR3 DNA reads TGTGCCAGCAGCTTAGACAGGTTCTACGAGCAGTACTTC. It is translated as CASSLDRFYEQYF. The V gene is TRBV11-2, the J gene TRBJ2-7; unclear D gene. Per germline, CDR1 SGHAT and CDR2 FQNNGV. The CDR3 consists of 13 residues. V lost 0 bases and J 3 bases, leaving 6 bases between the germline ends.